Shown below are 9 T cell receptor beta chains from a single sample sequenced in a study of graft-versus-host responses after intestinal transplantation (dated by TCRdb to 2020 to 2022). The library relied on the immunoSEQ multiplex PCR assay. Drawn from immuneACCESS, this table holds only the in-frame rearrangements with V and J called that TCRdb kept. Clones are partly lost; checked studies trace under half to an unresolved V gene and leave the rest unexplained. This sample has about 100,000 clones in its table, and roughly 90% of those were observed once. About 0.9% of the sample comes from the top ten. Their antigen targets remain unknown. Explained via the paper, the time point label denotes: cells obtained before transplantation from donor or recipient. The starting material was unstimulated CD4+ T cells sorted from spleen or lymph node cells, obtained before transplant. These receptor sequences come from a human donor who was the organ donor for an intestinal transplant.

The chain joins TRBV7-6 to TRBJ2-6, with D unresolved. Germline V gene sequence: CDR1 SGHVS, CDR2 FNYEAQ. Trimming took off 4 bases at V and 11 bases at J, with 12 bases between the two ends. The length of the CDR3 is 13 residues. The CDR3 nucleotides read TGTGCCAGCAGCTCGCCGGGTTCCGACGTCCTGACTTTC. This codes for CASSSPGSDVLTF.

The chain has TRBV11-2 and TRBJ1-3; 8 bases map to TRBD1. The CDR3 has 14 amino acids. The trim removed 5 bases at V and 9 bases at J, leaving 9 bases unmatched. Per the germline V gene, CDR1 is SGHAT and CDR2 is FQNNGV. CDR3 residues: CASSTTGGLGTIYF. Written as DNA, the CDR3 is TGTGCCAGCAGCACCACAGGGGGTTTGGGCACCATATATTTT.

This clone was seen once. The chain uses TRBV11-2 and TRBJ2-3; tentative D call: TRBD2 (8 bases). CDR1 SGHAT and CDR2 FQNNGV come from the germline V gene. Trimming cost V 5 bases and J 3 bases, with 18 bases left between them. This CDR3 has 16 residues. The CDR3 nucleotides read TGTGCCAGCAGCACAGGGGCGGGGGGTCGTACAGATACGCAGTATTTT. Its protein product is CASSTGAGGRTDTQYF.

This clone has just a few counts. The chain combines TRBV7-3 with TRBJ2-1; 13 nucleotides agree with TRBD2. V lost 5 bases and J lost 6; bases outside the gene matches: 4. The CDR3 covers 15 residues. Germline loops: CDR1 SGHTA, CDR2 FQGTGA. CDR3 coding DNA: TGTGCCAGCAGCCCAACTAGCGGGGGGGCCAATGAGCAGTTCTTC. Its protein is CASSPTSGGANEQFF.

This sequence joins TRBV5-1 and TRBJ2-7; D ambiguous. V was shortened by 0 bases and J by 5 bases, with 12 bases between the two germline ends. This CDR3 has 14 residues. CDR1 and CDR2 (germline): SGHRS, YFSETQ. The CDR3 here is CASSLAMESDEQYF. In DNA form, the CDR3 reads TGCGCCAGCAGCTTGGCAATGGAGTCTGACGAGCAGTACTTC.

This chain uses TRBV28 with TRBJ1-1; TRBD1 matches at 9 bases. The ends lost 6 bases at V and 6 bases at J; junction bases unmatched: 5. Germline V gene lookup returns CDR1 MDHEN and CDR2 SYDVKM. This CDR3 spans 13 amino acids. CDR3 region: CASRSQGAAEAFF. The CDR3 nucleotides read TGTGCCAGCAGGTCACAGGGGGCTGCTGAAGCTTTCTTT.

This rearrangement joins TRBV9 to TRBJ2-3, with 8 positions matching TRBD2. The CDR3 length is 11 residues. Germline V CDR1 and CDR2: SGDLS, YYNGEE. The V segment lost 1 base and the J segment 14 bases; nucleotides outside the gene matches: 3. Here the CDR3 reads CASSVRGGGYF. The CDR3 region has the DNA TGTGCCAGCAGCGTACGGGGGGGTGGGTATTTT.

The gene calls are TRBV11-2 and TRBJ2-7; possibly TRBD1 for D (5 bases). V lost 8 bases, J lost 4 bases, and 9 bases lay in between. The length of the CDR3 is 11 residues. CDR1 is SGHAT, CDR2 FQNNGV, per germline. Here the CDR3 reads CASQAGYEQYF. CDR3 bases: TGTGCCAGCCAGGCAGGGTACGAGCAGTACTTC.

This chain joins TRBV15 and TRBJ1-2, with D perhaps matching TRBD1 (5 bases). CDR3 length equals 15 residues. From germline, CDR1 is LNHNV and CDR2 YYDKDF (reference sequence). V was cut by 3 bases and J by 6 bases, with 17 bases left in between. The CDR3 reads CATSRHGGEGDGYTF. As DNA, the CDR3 is TGTGCCACCAGCAGGCATGGAGGGGAAGGCGATGGCTACACCTTC.